These T cell receptor beta chains were read from a single sample in a study of control samples from healthy donors and cancer patients. Data came from immunoSEQ multiplex PCR; TCRdb stores just in-frame clones and leaves some out. This sample carries hundreds of thousands of clones, more than 80% of them seen once, and the ten largest clones take around 6.8%. The sequencing sample was made of PBMCs. All receptors derive from a man in his forties or fifties with head and neck cancer. The CDR3 runs from the conserved cysteine through the conserved F or W. A D gene is named only where the DNA matches it firmly. Size values are once, few and many counts, or a class for expanded clones, and some rows have none.

D	V	J	size	CDR3	DNA
.	TRBV6-2/TRBV6-3	TRBJ2-7	.	CASSYNRAISYEQYF	TGTGCCAGCAGTTATAACAGGGCTATCTCCTACGAGCAGTACTTC
TRBD2	TRBV28	TRBJ2-3	.	CASSFGTGGSTDTQYF	TGTGCCAGCAGTTTCGGGACGGGGGGGAGCACAGATACGCAGTATTTT
TRBD1	TRBV4-3	TRBJ1-2	.	CASSQEGTGGDYGYTF	TGCGCCAGCAGCCAAGAGGGGACAGGGGGCGACTATGGCTACACCTTC
.	TRBV19	TRBJ2-3	.	CASSPPGRSTDTQYF	TGTGCCAGTAGCCCGCCGGGACGGAGCACAGATACGCAGTATTTT
TRBD2	TRBV5-1	TRBJ2-5	.	CASSPLTSGGVYQETQYF	TGCGCCAGCAGTCCCCTAACTAGCGGGGGAGTGTACCAAGAGACCCAGTACTTC
.	TRBV2	TRBJ2-1	.	CASSEAEYNEQFF	TGTGCCAGCAGTGAAGCCGAGTACAATGAGCAGTTCTTC
.	TRBV19	TRBJ2-7	.	CASSNGEATYEQYF	TGTGCCAGTAGTAACGGCGAAGCCACCTACGAGCAGTACTTC
.	TRBV28	TRBJ1-1	.	CASSPGAPEAFF	TGTGCCAGCAGCCCCGGGGCCCCTGAAGCTTTCTTT
.	TRBV30	TRBJ2-7	.	CAWSVTSPSYEQYF	TGTGCCTGGAGTGTCACTAGTCCGTCCTACGAGCAGTACTTC
.	TRBV7-9	TRBJ2-3	few	CASSLGLSTFTDTQYF	TGTGCCAGCAGCTTAGGACTGTCGACCTTCACAGATACGCAGTATTTT
.	TRBV30	TRBJ2-2	.	CAWSTDTGELFF	TGTGCCTGGAGTACAGACACCGGGGAGCTGTTTTTT
.	TRBV6-5	TRBJ2-2	once	CASSYGRAYTGELFF	TGTGCCAGCAGTTATGGAAGGGCGTACACCGGGGAGCTGTTTTTT
.	TRBV7-6	TRBJ2-5	.	CASSRLRQGGETQYF	TGTGCCAGCAGCCGCCTTAGACAGGGAGGAGAGACCCAGTACTTC
.	TRBV19	TRBJ2-3	few	CASSVWTADTQYF	TGTGCCAGTAGTGTCTGGACTGCAGATACGCAGTATTTT